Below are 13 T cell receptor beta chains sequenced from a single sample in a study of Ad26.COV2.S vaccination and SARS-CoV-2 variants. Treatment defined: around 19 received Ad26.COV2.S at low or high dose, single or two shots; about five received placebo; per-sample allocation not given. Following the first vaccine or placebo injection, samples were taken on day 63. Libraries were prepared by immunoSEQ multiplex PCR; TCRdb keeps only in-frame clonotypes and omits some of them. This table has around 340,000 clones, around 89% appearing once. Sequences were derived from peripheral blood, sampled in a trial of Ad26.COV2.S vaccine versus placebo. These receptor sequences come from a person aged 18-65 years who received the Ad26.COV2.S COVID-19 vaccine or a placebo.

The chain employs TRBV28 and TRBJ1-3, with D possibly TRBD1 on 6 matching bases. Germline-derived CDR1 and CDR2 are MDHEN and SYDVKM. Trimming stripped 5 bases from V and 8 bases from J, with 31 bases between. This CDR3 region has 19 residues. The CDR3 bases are TGTGCCAGCAGTCCCCTTTTAGATAGGGGCAGGGGTAATAGGGACACCATATATTTT. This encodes CASSPLLDRGRGNRDTIYF.

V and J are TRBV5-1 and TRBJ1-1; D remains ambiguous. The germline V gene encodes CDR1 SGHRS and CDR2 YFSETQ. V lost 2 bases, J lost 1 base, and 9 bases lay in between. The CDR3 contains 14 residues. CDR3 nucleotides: TGCGCCAGCAGCTTCTCACTGTCGAACACTGAAGCTTTCTTT. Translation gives CASSFSLSNTEAFF.

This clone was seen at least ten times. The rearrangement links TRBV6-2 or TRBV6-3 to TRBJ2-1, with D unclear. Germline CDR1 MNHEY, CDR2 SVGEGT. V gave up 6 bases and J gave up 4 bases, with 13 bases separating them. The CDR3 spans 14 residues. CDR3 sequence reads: CASSPRLEYNEQFF. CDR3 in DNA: TGTGCCAGCAGCCCCCGCCTAGAATACAATGAGCAGTTCTTC.

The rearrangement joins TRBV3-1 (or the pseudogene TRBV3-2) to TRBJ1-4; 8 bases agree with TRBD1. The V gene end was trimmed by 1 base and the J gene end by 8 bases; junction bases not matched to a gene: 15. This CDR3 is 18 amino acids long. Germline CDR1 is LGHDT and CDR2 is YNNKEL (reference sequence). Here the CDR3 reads CASSQAGARTGIVEKLFF. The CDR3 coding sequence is TGTGCCAGCAGCCAAGCAGGGGCCAGGACAGGGATAGTCGAAAAACTGTTTTTT.

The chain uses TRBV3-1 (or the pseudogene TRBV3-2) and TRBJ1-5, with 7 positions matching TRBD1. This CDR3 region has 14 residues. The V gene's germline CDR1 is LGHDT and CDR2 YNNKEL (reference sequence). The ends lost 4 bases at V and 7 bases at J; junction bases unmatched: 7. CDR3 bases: TGTGCCAGCAGCCCAGGACAGGTAGGGCAGCCCCAGCATTTT. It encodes CASSPGQVGQPQHF.

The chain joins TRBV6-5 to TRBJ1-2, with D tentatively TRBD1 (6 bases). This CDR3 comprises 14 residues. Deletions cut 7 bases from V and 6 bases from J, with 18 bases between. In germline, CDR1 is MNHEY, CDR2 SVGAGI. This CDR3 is CASTVSLGGNGYTF. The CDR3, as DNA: TGTGCCAGCACGGTTTCACTAGGGGGGAATGGCTACACCTTC.

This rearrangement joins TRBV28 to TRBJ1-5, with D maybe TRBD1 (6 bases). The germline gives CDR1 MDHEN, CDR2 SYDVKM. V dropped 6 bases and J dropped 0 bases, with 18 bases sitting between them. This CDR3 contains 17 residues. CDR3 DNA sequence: TGTGCCAGCAGGGTTATATCGGGGGCTTATAGCAATCAGCCCCAGCATTTT. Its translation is CASRVISGAYSNQPQHF.

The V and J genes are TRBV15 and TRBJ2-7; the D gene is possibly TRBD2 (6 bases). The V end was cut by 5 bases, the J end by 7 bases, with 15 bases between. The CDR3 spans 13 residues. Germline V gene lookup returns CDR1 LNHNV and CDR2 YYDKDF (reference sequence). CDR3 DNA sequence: TGTGCCACCAGCGAGGGACTGGCGTTTGAGCAGTACTTC. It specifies CATSEGLAFEQYF.

The CDR3 reads CASSVEEGVKYNEQFF. The CDR3 DNA is TGTGCCAGCAGCGTAGAGGAGGGGGTAAAATACAATGAGCAGTTCTTC. The rearrangement links TRBV9 to TRBJ2-1, with D perhaps being TRBD1 or TRBD2 (6 bases each). This CDR3 contains 16 residues. CDR1 is SGDLS and CDR2 is YYNGEE in the germline V gene. V shed 0 bases and J shed 4 bases, with 14 bases lying between them.

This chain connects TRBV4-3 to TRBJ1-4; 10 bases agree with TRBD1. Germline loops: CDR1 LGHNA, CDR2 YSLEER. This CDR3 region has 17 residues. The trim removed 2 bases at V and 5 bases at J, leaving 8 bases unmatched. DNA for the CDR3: TGCGCCAGCAGCCAAAACCCGCCGGGACAGGGGAATGAAAAACTGTTTTTT. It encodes CASSQNPPGQGNEKLFF.

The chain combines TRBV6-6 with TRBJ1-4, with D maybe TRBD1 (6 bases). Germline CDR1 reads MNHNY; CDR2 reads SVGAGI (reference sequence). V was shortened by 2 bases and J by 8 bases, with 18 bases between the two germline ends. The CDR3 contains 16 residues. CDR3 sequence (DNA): TGTGCCAGCAGTTACCAACAGCACCTCACAGGGGAAAAACTGTTTTTT. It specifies CASSYQQHLTGEKLFF.

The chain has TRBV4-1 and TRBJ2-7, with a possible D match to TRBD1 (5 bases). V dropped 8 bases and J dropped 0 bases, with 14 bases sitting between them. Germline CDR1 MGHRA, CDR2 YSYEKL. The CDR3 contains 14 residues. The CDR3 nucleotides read TGCGCCAGCCAGAGACAGTTCCTCTCCTACGAGCAGTACTTC. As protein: CASQRQFLSYEQYF.

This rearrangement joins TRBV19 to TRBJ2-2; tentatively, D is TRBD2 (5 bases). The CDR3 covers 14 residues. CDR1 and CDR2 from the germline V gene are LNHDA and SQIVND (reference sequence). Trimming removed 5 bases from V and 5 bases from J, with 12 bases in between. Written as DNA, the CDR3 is TGTGCCAGTAGTTTGCGCCCGGGGACCGGGGAGCTGTTTTTT. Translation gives CASSLRPGTGELFF.